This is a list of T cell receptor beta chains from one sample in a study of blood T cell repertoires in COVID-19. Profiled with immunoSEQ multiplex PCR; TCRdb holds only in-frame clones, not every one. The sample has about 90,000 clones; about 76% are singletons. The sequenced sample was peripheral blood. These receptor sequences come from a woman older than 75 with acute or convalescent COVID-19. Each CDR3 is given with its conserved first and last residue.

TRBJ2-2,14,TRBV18,CASSPDRSPGELFF
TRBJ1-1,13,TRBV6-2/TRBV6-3,CASSPGVNTEAFF
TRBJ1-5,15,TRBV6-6,CASRFDRGSNQPQHF
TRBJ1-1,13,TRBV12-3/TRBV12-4,CASSFRGNTEAFF
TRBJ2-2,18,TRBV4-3,CASSQEGGGLRNTGELFF
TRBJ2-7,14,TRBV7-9,CASSLTGNPYEQYF
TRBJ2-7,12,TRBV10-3,CAIKGGPYEQYF
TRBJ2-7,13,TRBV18,CASSGTVSYEQYF
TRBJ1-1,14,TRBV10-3,CATTVREGDTEAFF
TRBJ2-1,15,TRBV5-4,CASSLRGSSYNEQFF
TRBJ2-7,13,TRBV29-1,CSVEGQKPYEQYF
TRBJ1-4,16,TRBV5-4,CASSSGGAGSNEKLFF
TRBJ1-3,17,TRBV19,CASSAYTAPFSGNTIYF
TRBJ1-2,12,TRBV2,CASSNSPDGYTF
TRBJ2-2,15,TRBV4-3,CASSQDRAGVGELFF
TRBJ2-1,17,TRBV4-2,CASSQDGTAGHYNEQFF
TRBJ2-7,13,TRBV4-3,CASSQIQGGEQYF
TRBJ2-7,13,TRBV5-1,CASSYSGSYEQYF
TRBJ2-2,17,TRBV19,CASSIDRVSGRVGELFF
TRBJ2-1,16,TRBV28,CASSSPSRPGVNEQFF